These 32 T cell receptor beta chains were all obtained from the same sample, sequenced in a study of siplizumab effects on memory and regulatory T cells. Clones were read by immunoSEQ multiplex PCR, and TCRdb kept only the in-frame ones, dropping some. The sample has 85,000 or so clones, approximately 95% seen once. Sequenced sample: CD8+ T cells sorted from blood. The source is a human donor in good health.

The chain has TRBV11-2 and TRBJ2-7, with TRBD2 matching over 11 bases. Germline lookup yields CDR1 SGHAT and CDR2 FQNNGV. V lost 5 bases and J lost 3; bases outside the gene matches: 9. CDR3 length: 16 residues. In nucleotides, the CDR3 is TGTGCCAGCAGCGGCCACCTAGCGGGAGGCGGCTACGAGCAGTACTTC. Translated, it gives CASSGHLAGGGYEQYF.

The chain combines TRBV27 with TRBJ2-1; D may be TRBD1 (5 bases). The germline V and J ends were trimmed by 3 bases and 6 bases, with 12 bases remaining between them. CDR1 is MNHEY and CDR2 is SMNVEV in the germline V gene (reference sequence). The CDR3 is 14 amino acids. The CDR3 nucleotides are TGTGCCAGCAGTTTGTCAGGGTTTGCCAATGAGCAGTTCTTC. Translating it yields CASSLSGFANEQFF.

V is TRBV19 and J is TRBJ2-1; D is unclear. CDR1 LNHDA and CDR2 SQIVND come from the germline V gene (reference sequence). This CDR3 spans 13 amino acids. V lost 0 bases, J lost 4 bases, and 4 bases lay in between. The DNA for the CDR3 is TGTGCCAGTAGTATAGAGGGATACAATGAGCAGTTCTTC. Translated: CASSIEGYNEQFF.

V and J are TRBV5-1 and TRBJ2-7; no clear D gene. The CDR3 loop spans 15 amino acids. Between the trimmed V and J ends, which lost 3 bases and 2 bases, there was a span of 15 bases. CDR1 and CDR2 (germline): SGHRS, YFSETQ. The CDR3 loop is CASSWGGPQTYEQYF. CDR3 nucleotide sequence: TGCGCCAGCAGCTGGGGTGGGCCGCAGACCTACGAGCAGTACTTC.

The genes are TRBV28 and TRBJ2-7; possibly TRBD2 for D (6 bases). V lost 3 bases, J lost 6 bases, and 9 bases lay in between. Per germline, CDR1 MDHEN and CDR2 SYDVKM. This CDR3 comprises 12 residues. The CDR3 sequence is CASSLGGGEQYF. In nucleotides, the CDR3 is TGTGCCAGCAGTTTGGGGGGAGGCGAGCAGTACTTC.

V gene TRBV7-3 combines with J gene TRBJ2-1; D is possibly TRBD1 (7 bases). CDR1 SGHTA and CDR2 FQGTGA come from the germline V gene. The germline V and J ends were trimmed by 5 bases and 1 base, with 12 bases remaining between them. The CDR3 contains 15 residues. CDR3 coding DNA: TGTGCCAGCAGCAACCAGGGGGGTTCCTACAATGAGCAGTTCTTC. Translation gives CASSNQGGSYNEQFF.

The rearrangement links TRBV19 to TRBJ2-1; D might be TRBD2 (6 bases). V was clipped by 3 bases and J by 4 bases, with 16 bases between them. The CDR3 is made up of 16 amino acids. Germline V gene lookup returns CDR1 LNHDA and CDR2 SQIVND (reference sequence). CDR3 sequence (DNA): TGTGCCAGTAGTATCTCCGGGAGAGTAGTATACAATGAGCAGTTCTTC. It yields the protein CASSISGRVVYNEQFF.

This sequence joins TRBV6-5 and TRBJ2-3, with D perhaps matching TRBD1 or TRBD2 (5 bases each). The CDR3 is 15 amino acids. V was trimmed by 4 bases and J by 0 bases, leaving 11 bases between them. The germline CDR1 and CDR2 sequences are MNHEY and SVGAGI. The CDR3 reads CASSSGDRSTDTQYF. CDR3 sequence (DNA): TGTGCCAGCAGTTCCGGGGACCGAAGCACAGATACGCAGTATTTT.

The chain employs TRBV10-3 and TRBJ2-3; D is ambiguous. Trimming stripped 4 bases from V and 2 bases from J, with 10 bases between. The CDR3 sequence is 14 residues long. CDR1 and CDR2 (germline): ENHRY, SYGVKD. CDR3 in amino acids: CAISAAPYTDTQYF. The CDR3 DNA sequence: TGTGCCATCAGTGCGGCTCCCTACACAGATACGCAGTATTTT.

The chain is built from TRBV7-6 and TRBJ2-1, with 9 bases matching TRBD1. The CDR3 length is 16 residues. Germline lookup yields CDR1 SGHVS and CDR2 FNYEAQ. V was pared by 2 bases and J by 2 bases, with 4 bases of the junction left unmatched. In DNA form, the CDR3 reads TGTGCCAGCAGCTTAATGGGACAGGGCACCTACAATGAGCAGTTCTTC. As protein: CASSLMGQGTYNEQFF.

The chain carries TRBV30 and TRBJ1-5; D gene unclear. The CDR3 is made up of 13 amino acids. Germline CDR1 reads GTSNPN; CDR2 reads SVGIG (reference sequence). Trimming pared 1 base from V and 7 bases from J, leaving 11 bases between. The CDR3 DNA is TGTGCCTGGAGTGAGGCTGGGAACCAGCCCCAGCATTTT. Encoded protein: CAWSEAGNQPQHF.

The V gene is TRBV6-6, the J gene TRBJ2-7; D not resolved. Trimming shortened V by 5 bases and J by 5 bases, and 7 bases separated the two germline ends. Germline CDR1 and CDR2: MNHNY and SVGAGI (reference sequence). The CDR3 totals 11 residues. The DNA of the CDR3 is TGTGCCAGCAGTCTACGGGACGAGCAGTACTTC. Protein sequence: CASSLRDEQYF.

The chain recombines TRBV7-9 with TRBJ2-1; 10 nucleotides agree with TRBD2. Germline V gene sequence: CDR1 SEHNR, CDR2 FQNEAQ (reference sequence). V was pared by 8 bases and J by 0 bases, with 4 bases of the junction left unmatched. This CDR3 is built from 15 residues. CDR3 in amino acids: CASPPSGSSYNEQFF. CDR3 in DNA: TGTGCCAGCCCACCTAGCGGGAGCTCCTACAATGAGCAGTTCTTC.

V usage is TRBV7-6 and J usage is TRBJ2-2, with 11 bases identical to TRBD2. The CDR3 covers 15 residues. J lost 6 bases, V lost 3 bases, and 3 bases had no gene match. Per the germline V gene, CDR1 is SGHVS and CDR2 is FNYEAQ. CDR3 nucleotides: TGTGCCAGCAGCTTTAGCGGGAGGGCCCCCGGGGAGCTGTTTTTT. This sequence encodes CASSFSGRAPGELFF.

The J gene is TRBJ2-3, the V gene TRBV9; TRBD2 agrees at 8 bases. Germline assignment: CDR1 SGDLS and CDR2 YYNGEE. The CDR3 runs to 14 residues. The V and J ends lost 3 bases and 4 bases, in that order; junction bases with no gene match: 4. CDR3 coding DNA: TGTGCCAGCAGCGCGAGCGGGAGCTCAGATACGCAGTATTTT. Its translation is CASSASGSSDTQYF. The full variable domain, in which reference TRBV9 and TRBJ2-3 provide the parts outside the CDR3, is DSGVTQTPKHLITATGQRVTLRCSPRSGDLSVYWYQQSLDQGLQFLIQYYNGEERAKGNILERFSAQQFPDLHSELNLSSLELGDSALYFCASSASGSSDTQYFGPGTRLTVL.

CDR3 coding DNA: TGTGCCAGCAGCCCCTCGGACTTCTATGGCTACACCTTC. Its protein is CASSPSDFYGYTF. The chain carries TRBV6-5 and TRBJ1-2; D not certain. From germline, CDR1 is MNHEY and CDR2 SVGAGI. There are 13 residues in the CDR3. V lost 6 bases and J lost 4, with 12 bases in between.

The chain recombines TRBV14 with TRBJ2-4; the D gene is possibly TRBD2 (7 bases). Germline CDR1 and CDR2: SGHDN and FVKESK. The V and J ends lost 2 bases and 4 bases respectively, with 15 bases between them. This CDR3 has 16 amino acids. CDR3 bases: TGTGCCAGCAGCCAATTCCGGGGGGCCGTTAAAAACATTCAGTACTTC. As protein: CASSQFRGAVKNIQYF.

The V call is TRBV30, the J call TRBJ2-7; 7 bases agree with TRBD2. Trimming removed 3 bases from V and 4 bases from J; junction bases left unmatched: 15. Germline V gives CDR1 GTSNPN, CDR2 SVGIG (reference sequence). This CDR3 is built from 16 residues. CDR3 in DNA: TGTGCCTGGAGGGAAACGACTAGCTTCTCCTGGTACGAGCAGTACTTC. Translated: CAWRETTSFSWYEQYF. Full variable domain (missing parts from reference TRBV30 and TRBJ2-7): SQTIHQWPATLVQPVGSPLSLECTVEGTSNPNLYWYRQAAGRGLQLLFYSVGIGQISSEVPQNLSASRPQDRQFILSSKKLLLSDSGFYLCAWRETTSFSWYEQYFGPGTRLTVT.

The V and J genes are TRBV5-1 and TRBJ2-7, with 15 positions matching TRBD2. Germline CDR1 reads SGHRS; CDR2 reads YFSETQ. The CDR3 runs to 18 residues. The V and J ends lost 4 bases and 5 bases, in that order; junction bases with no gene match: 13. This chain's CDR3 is CASSPGTSGRPLRDEQYF. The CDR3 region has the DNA TGCGCCAGCAGCCCGGGGACTAGCGGGAGGCCACTTCGGGACGAGCAGTACTTC.

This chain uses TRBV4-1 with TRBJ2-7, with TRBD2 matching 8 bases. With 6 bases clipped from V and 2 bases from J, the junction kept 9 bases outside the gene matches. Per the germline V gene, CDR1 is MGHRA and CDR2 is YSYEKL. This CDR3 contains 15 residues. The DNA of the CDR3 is TGCGCCAGCAGACCAAAGGGACTAGGCACCTACGAGCAGTACTTC. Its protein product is CASRPKGLGTYEQYF.

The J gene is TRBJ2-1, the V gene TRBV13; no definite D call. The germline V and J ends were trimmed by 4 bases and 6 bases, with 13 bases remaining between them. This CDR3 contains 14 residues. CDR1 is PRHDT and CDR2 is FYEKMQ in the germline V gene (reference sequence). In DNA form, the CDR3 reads TGTGCCAGCAGCTCCGACCTGGGCCCCAATGAGCAGTTCTTC. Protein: CASSSDLGPNEQFF.

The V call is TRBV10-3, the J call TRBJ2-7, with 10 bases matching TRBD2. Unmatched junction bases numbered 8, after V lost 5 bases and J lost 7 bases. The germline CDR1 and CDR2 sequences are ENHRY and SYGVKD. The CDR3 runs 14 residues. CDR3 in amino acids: CAISTAGGTWEQYF. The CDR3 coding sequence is TGTGCCATCAGTACAGCGGGGGGGACCTGGGAGCAGTACTTC.

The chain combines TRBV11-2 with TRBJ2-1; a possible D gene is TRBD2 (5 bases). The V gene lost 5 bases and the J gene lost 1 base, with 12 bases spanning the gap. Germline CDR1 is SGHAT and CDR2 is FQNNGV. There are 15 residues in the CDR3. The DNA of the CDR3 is TGTGCCAGCAGCCCCTATACTAGATCCTACAATGAGCAGTTCTTC. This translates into CASSPYTRSYNEQFF.

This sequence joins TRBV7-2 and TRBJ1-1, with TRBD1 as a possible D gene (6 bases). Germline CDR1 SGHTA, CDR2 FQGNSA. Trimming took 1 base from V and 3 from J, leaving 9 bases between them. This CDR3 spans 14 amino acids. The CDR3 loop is CASSLVNRDTEAFF. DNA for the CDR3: TGTGCCAGCAGCTTAGTCAACAGGGACACTGAAGCTTTCTTT.

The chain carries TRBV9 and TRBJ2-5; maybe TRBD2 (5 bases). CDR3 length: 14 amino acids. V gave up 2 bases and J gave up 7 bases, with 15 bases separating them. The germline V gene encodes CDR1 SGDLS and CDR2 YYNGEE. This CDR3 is CASSVGVPGGTQYF. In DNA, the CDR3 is TGTGCCAGCAGCGTCGGCGTCCCTGGAGGGACCCAGTACTTC.

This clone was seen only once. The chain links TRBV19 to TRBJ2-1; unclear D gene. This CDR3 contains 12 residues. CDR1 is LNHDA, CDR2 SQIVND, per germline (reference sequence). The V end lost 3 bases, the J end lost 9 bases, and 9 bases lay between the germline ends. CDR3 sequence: CASSIGATEQFF. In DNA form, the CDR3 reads TGTGCCAGTAGTATTGGAGCTACTGAGCAGTTCTTC.

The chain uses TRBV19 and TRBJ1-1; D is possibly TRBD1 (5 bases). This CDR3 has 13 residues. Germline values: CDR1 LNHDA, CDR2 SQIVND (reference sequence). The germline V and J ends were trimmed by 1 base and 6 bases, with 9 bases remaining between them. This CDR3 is CASSIGGGSEAFF. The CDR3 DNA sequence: TGTGCCAGTAGTATAGGGGGCGGCTCTGAAGCTTTCTTT. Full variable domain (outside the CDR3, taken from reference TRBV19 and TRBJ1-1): DGGITQSPKYLFRKEGQNVTLSCEQNLNHDAMYWYRQDPGQGLRLIYYSQIVNDFQKGDIAEGYSVSREKKESFPLTVTSAQKNPTAFYLCASSIGGGSEAFFGQGTRLTVV.

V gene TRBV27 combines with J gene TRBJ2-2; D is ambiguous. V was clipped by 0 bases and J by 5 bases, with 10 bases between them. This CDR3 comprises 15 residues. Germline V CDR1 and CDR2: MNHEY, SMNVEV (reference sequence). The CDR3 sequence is CASSLSAGMTGELFF. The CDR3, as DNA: TGTGCCAGCAGTTTATCGGCTGGGATGACCGGGGAGCTGTTTTTT.

Written as DNA, the CDR3 is TGTGCCAGCAGCGGAGCCTGGGACAATGAGCAGTTCTTC. This gives the protein CASSGAWDNEQFF. This sequence joins TRBV9 and TRBJ2-1, with D uncertain. The CDR3 has 13 residues. Germline V CDR1 and CDR2: SGDLS, YYNGEE. Between the trimmed V and J ends, which lost 3 bases and 5 bases, there was a span of 9 bases.

This CDR3 is CASIQTGGIQPQHF. The CDR3 bases are TGTGCCAGCATTCAAACAGGGGGTATTCAGCCCCAGCATTTT. The V call is TRBV6-1, the J call TRBJ1-5; 8 bases fit TRBD1. The trim removed 7 bases at V and 6 bases at J, leaving 8 bases unmatched. CDR1 is MNHNS, CDR2 SASEGT, per germline. CDR3 length: 14 residues.

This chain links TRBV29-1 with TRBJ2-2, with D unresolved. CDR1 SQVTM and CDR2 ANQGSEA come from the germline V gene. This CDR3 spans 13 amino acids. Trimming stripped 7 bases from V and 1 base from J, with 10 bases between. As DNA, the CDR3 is TGCAGCGCTCAGGACGGGAACACCGGGGAGCTGTTTTTT. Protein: CSAQDGNTGELFF.

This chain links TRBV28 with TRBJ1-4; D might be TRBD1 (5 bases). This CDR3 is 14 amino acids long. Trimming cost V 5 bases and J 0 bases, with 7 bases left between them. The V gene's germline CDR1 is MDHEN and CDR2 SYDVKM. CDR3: CASSGTSTNEKLFF. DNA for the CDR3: TGTGCCAGCAGTGGGACTTCAACTAATGAAAAACTGTTTTTT. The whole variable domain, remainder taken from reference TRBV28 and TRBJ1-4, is DVKVTQSSRYLVKRTGEKVFLECVQDMDHENMFWYRQDPGLGLRLIYFSYDVKMKEKGDIPEGYSVSREKKERFSLILESASTNQTSMYLCASSGTSTNEKLFFGSGTQLSVL.